A selection of T cell receptor beta chains follows, all from one sample in a study of T cell responses to AZD1222 COVID-19 vaccine. The protocol was immunoSEQ multiplex PCR, while the TCRdb copy is restricted to in-frame clones and leaves out a portion. The sample contains 100,000 to 120,000 clones, approximately 94% of which appear only once. The material sequenced was peripheral blood, taken 28 days after the second AZD1222 dose. The receptors stem from an adult who received the AZD1222 COVID-19 vaccine. Each CDR3 is given with its conserved first and last residue. Fields, in order: clone size, J gene, D gene, V gene, CDR3 DNA, CDR3 protein. D genes are given only for firm matches. A clone size is listed for some rows: how often the clone was seen (once, few, many), or a class if it is expanded.

clone_size: NA
j_call: TRBJ2-5
d_call: TRBD2
v_call: TRBV3-1/TRBV3-2
cdr3_nt: TGTGCCAGCAGCCTACCTCTAGCGGGGGCTCTCCAAGAGACCCAGTACTTC
cdr3_aa: CASSLPLAGALQETQYF

clone_size: NA
j_call: TRBJ2-1
d_call: NA
v_call: TRBV6-5
cdr3_nt: TGTGCCAGCAGTTACCGTAAGGGGGAGAGAAACAATGAGCAGTTCTTC
cdr3_aa: CASSYRKGERNNEQFF

clone_size: NA
j_call: TRBJ1-1
d_call: NA
v_call: TRBV5-1
cdr3_nt: TGCGCCAGCAGCTTGAGGGACCCTTCGAACACTGAAGCTTTCTTT
cdr3_aa: CASSLRDPSNTEAFF

clone_size: NA
j_call: TRBJ2-7
d_call: NA
v_call: TRBV21-1
cdr3_nt: TGTGCCAGCAGCAAATTGGCAGGGGGAGACTACGAGCAGTACTTC
cdr3_aa: CASSKLAGGDYEQYF

clone_size: NA
j_call: TRBJ2-3
d_call: NA
v_call: TRBV3-1/TRBV3-2
cdr3_nt: TGTGCCAGCAGCCATAGTGGCCCGGGGACAGATACGCAGTATTTT
cdr3_aa: CASSHSGPGTDTQYF

clone_size: once
j_call: TRBJ2-3
d_call: NA
v_call: TRBV3-1/TRBV3-2
cdr3_nt: TGTGCCAGCAGCCAAAGGGTTTCAGACCTATACACAGATACGCAGTATTTT
cdr3_aa: CASSQRVSDLYTDTQYF

clone_size: NA
j_call: TRBJ2-1
d_call: NA
v_call: TRBV2
cdr3_nt: TGTGCCAGCAGTGAAGGAACGTCGGGCTATAATGAGCAGTTCTTC
cdr3_aa: CASSEGTSGYNEQFF

clone_size: NA
j_call: TRBJ1-2
d_call: TRBD1
v_call: TRBV29-1
cdr3_nt: TGCAGCGCCCCACAACAGGGGGCAAGTGGCTACACCTTC
cdr3_aa: CSAPQQGASGYTF

clone_size: NA
j_call: TRBJ1-4
d_call: NA
v_call: TRBV3-1/TRBV3-2
cdr3_nt: TGTGCCAGCAGCCAAGATTTGACCAGTTCTAATGAAAAACTGTTTTTT
cdr3_aa: CASSQDLTSSNEKLFF

clone_size: NA
j_call: TRBJ2-1
d_call: NA
v_call: TRBV11-2
cdr3_nt: TGTGCCAGCAGCTTATCGGGTCTAGAGTGGAACAATGAGCAGTTCTTC
cdr3_aa: CASSLSGLEWNNEQFF

clone_size: NA
j_call: TRBJ2-7
d_call: TRBD1
v_call: TRBV6-6
cdr3_nt: TGTGCCAGCAGACCAGGGGGCAGTTACGAGCAGTACTTC
cdr3_aa: CASRPGGSYEQYF

clone_size: NA
j_call: TRBJ1-6
d_call: TRBD1
v_call: TRBV7-9
cdr3_nt: TGTGCCAGCAGTCAGGACAGGGGCAATTCACCCCTCCACTTT
cdr3_aa: CASSQDRGNSPLHF

clone_size: NA
j_call: TRBJ2-7
d_call: NA
v_call: TRBV10-2
cdr3_nt: TGCGCCAGCAGTACTCCGGGGGACCAAAGCGAGCAGTACTTC
cdr3_aa: CASSTPGDQSEQYF

clone_size: NA
j_call: TRBJ1-5
d_call: NA
v_call: TRBV24-1
cdr3_nt: TGTGCCACCAGTGATACAGGGATTTTCAAGCATTTT
cdr3_aa: CATSDTGIFKHF

clone_size: NA
j_call: TRBJ1-1
d_call: NA
v_call: TRBV19
cdr3_nt: TGTGCCAGTAGTATAGCGCCAGCTGAAGCTTTCTTT
cdr3_aa: CASSIAPAEAFF

clone_size: NA
j_call: TRBJ1-1
d_call: NA
v_call: TRBV18
cdr3_nt: TGTGCCAGCTCACCACCGATAGCGCAGGGCACTGAAGCTTTCTTT
cdr3_aa: CASSPPIAQGTEAFF

clone_size: NA
j_call: TRBJ1-4
d_call: NA
v_call: TRBV6-8
cdr3_nt: TGTGCCAGCAGTTACTCGACGGTACAATGGGAAAAACTGTTTTTT
cdr3_aa: CASSYSTVQWEKLFF

clone_size: NA
j_call: TRBJ1-6
d_call: NA
v_call: TRBV3-1/TRBV3-2
cdr3_nt: TGTGCCAGCAGCCAAGAGAGAAGTAGGACCAATTCACCCCTCCACTTT
cdr3_aa: CASSQERSRTNSPLHF

clone_size: once
j_call: TRBJ2-3
d_call: NA
v_call: TRBV19
cdr3_nt: TGTGCCAGTAGAGGGCAGAGAAGCACAGATACGCAGTATTTT
cdr3_aa: CASRGQRSTDTQYF

clone_size: NA
j_call: TRBJ1-3
d_call: NA
v_call: TRBV7-9
cdr3_nt: TGTGCCAGCAGCTTAGCTATGGGACCGAGATCTGGAAACACCATATATTTT
cdr3_aa: CASSLAMGPRSGNTIYF

clone_size: few
j_call: TRBJ2-7
d_call: NA
v_call: TRBV3-1/TRBV3-2
cdr3_nt: TGTGCCAGCAGTCAACGACTCCTGAGCTCCTACGAGCAGTACTTC
cdr3_aa: CASSQRLLSSYEQYF

clone_size: NA
j_call: TRBJ1-3
d_call: NA
v_call: TRBV4-2
cdr3_nt: TGTGCCAGCAGCCAAGATAGGGGGGGCTGGGGAAACACCATATATTTT
cdr3_aa: CASSQDRGGWGNTIYF

clone_size: once
j_call: TRBJ1-2
d_call: TRBD1
v_call: TRBV6-5
cdr3_nt: TGTGCCAGCAGCCCGAGTTGGACAGGCGAAAATGGCTACACCTTC
cdr3_aa: CASSPSWTGENGYTF

clone_size: NA
j_call: TRBJ2-7
d_call: TRBD1
v_call: TRBV6-5
cdr3_nt: TGTGCCAGCAGTAGCTACAGGGGTTACGAGCAGTACTTC
cdr3_aa: CASSSYRGYEQYF

clone_size: NA
j_call: TRBJ1-1
d_call: TRBD1
v_call: TRBV18
cdr3_nt: TGTGCCAGCTCCGCCGGGACAGGGGTAAACACTGAAGCTTTCTTT
cdr3_aa: CASSAGTGVNTEAFF

clone_size: once
j_call: TRBJ2-3
d_call: NA
v_call: TRBV7-8
cdr3_nt: TGTGCCAGCACTGCGATACCGACGAGGCAGTATTTT
cdr3_aa: CASTAIPTRQYF

clone_size: NA
j_call: TRBJ2-1
d_call: NA
v_call: TRBV27
cdr3_nt: TGTGCCAGCCAGGGGACCTCGGGTGAGCAGTTCTTC
cdr3_aa: CASQGTSGEQFF

clone_size: NA
j_call: TRBJ1-5
d_call: NA
v_call: TRBV7-8
cdr3_nt: TGTGCCAGCAGCCCAGGGGCGGCTAATCAGCCCCAGCATTTT
cdr3_aa: CASSPGAANQPQHF

clone_size: NA
j_call: TRBJ1-2
d_call: NA
v_call: TRBV15
cdr3_nt: TGTGCCACCAGCAGAGATCGACAGTCGGGCTACACCTTC
cdr3_aa: CATSRDRQSGYTF